Listed here are 15 T cell receptor beta chains from one sample, sequenced in a study of CD8+ T cells in alopecia areata. Treatment specified: oral pan-JAK inhibitor, 5-10 mg twice daily. cDNA reverse transcribed from extracted RNA served as the sequencing template. The table came from immunoSEQ multiplex PCR; TCRdb's copy has only in-frame clones and leaves some out. In the table there are 110,000 or so clones, roughly 60% of which are singletons. The specimen comprised CD8+ T cells sorted from blood, sampled at week 4, from a patient treated with tofacitinib. These receptors were collected from a human donor with alopecia areata.

The chain carries TRBV9 and TRBJ1-1, with D tentatively TRBD1 (6 bases). CDR1 is SGDLS and CDR2 is YYNGEE in the germline V gene. The CDR3 consists of 14 residues. V lost 3 bases to trimming and J lost 0 bases, with 9 bases between them. This CDR3 reads CASSETGVNTEAFF. The CDR3 DNA is TGTGCCAGCAGCGAGACAGGAGTGAACACTGAAGCTTTCTTT.

This clone was observed a few times. The rearrangement links TRBV29-1 to TRBJ2-1; D unresolved. V was clipped by 3 bases and J by 1 base, with 4 bases between them. The CDR3 consists of 12 residues. The germline V gene has CDR1 SQVTM and CDR2 ANQGSEA. The CDR3 here is CSVEGSYNEQFF. The CDR3 DNA reads TGCAGCGTTGAGGGTTCCTACAATGAGCAGTTCTTC.

Remarks on this clone: At one end, the junction sequence differs from germline, possibly due to a read error. This chain links TRBV20-1 with TRBJ1-1, with D possibly matching TRBD1 (5 bases). The CDR3 loop spans 9 amino acids. Germline V gene sequence: CDR1 DFQATT, CDR2 SNEGSKA (reference sequence). CDR3 in amino acids: CSAVPPGPF. The CDR3 DNA follows: TGCAGTGCCGTACCCCCGGGACCCTTT.

The CDR3 DNA is TGTGCCAGCAGCTATAACAGGGTAACTGAAGCTTTCTTT. Its protein is CASSYNRVTEAFF. V is TRBV5-6 and J is TRBJ1-1; a weak D match, TRBD1 (6 bases). This CDR3 has 13 residues. Trimming left V 3 bases short and J 5 bases short, with 11 bases between. Germline CDR1 is SGHDT and CDR2 is YYEEEE. The complete variable domain, with remaining parts taken from reference TRBV5-6 and TRBJ1-1, reads DAGVTQSPTHLIKTRGQQVTLRCSPKSGHDTVSWYQQALGQGPQFIFQYYEEEERQRGNFPDRFSGHQFPNYSSELNVNALLLGDSALYLCASSYNRVTEAFFGQGTRLTVV.

The genes are TRBV18 and TRBJ2-3; no definite D call. The ends were cut back, 2 bases at V and 1 base at J, with 4 bases in the middle. The CDR3 loop spans 13 amino acids. The germline CDR1 and CDR2 sequences are KGHSH and LQKENI. The CDR3: CASSPSGTDTQYF. DNA for the CDR3: TGTGCCAGCTCACCAAGCGGCACAGATACGCAGTATTTT.

V gene TRBV28 combines with J gene TRBJ2-7, with TRBD1 matching over 7 bases. From germline, CDR1 is MDHEN and CDR2 SYDVKM. CDR3 size: 15 residues. With V trimmed by 3 bases and J by 0 bases, 5 bases remained unmatched. The CDR3 reads CASSFGQASSYEQYF. CDR3 coding DNA: TGTGCCAGCAGTTTCGGACAGGCCTCCTCCTACGAGCAGTACTTC.

This clone was seen more than once but under ten times. V usage is TRBV29-1 and J usage is TRBJ2-6, with D hard to call. This CDR3 contains 13 residues. V was clipped by 5 bases and J by 3 bases, with 8 bases between them. The germline CDR1 and CDR2 sequences are SQVTM and ANQGSEA. The DNA of the CDR3 is TGCAGCGTTACAAGCAGTGGGGCCAACGTCCTGACTTTC. This codes for CSVTSSGANVLTF.

The chain recombines TRBV15 with TRBJ1-5; no firm D call. This CDR3 is 12 amino acids long. Trimming cost V 7 bases and J 4 bases, with 8 bases left between them. Germline values: CDR1 LNHNV, CDR2 YYDKDF (reference sequence). The CDR3 region is CATMAGNQPQHF. The CDR3 bases are TGTGCCACCATGGCAGGTAATCAGCCCCAGCATTTT.

The chain employs TRBV27 and TRBJ1-2; 9 bases align to TRBD1. The CDR3 contains 16 residues. With 4 bases clipped from V and 4 bases from J, the junction kept 10 bases outside the gene matches. Germline CDR1 and CDR2: MNHEY and SMNVEV (reference sequence). The CDR3 reads CASSSGTGPSVYGYTF. The DNA for the CDR3 is TGTGCCAGCAGTTCCGGGACAGGGCCTTCTGTCTATGGCTACACCTTC.

This sequence joins TRBV30 and TRBJ2-7; D is possibly TRBD2 (5 bases). CDR3 length equals 12 residues. V was pared by 4 bases and J by 0 bases, with 7 bases between. Germline V CDR1 and CDR2: GTSNPN, SVGIG (reference sequence). CDR3: CAWNRDSYEQYF. The CDR3 DNA follows: TGTGCCTGGAATCGGGACTCCTACGAGCAGTACTTC.

This chain joins TRBV12-5 and TRBJ2-5, with 8 bases aligning to TRBD1. Germline-derived CDR1 and CDR2 are LGHNT and FRNRAP. CDR3 length equals 16 residues. The trim removed 3 bases at V and 2 bases at J, leaving 8 bases unmatched. Here the CDR3 DNA reads TGTGCTAGTGGTTTATTCGGGACAGGCAGTCAAGAGACCCAGTACTTC. Encoded protein: CASGLFGTGSQETQYF.

This CDR3 is CASSPEMDYEQYF. In DNA form, the CDR3 reads TGTGCCAGCAGTCCTGAGATGGACTACGAGCAGTACTTC. This chain connects TRBV28 to TRBJ2-7; D is ambiguous. The CDR3 consists of 13 residues. The ends were cut back, 5 bases at V and 3 bases at J, with 11 bases in the middle. In germline, CDR1 is MDHEN, CDR2 SYDVKM.

V gene TRBV4-1 combines with J gene TRBJ2-5; no firm D call. CDR1 and CDR2 from the germline V gene are MGHRA and YSYEKL. The CDR3 is 16 amino acids. Trimming pared 2 bases from V and 5 bases from J, leaving 18 bases between. CDR3 protein: CASSQSEELGRETQYF. The CDR3 coding sequence is TGCGCCAGCAGCCAATCCGAGGAGCTGGGTAGGGAGACCCAGTACTTC.

The chain carries TRBV27 and TRBJ2-3, with 8 bases lining up with TRBD1. Germline trimming cut 5 bases from V and 3 bases from J; bases unmatched to any gene: 10. This CDR3 has 16 amino acids. CDR1 is MNHEY and CDR2 is SMNVEV in the germline V gene (reference sequence). The CDR3 protein is CASSPRTGRLTDTQYF. The CDR3, as DNA: TGTGCCAGCAGTCCTAGGACAGGGAGGTTGACAGATACGCAGTATTTT.

This clone was recorded a few times. The chain carries TRBV27 and TRBJ2-7; D gene ambiguous. Deletions cut 8 bases from V and 5 bases from J, with 16 bases between. This CDR3 is 13 amino acids long. Germline V gene sequence: CDR1 MNHEY, CDR2 SMNVEV (reference sequence). CDR3 in DNA: TGTGCCAGCGGCCTAGAGGCGCGGAACGAGCAGTACTTC. Encoded protein: CASGLEARNEQYF.